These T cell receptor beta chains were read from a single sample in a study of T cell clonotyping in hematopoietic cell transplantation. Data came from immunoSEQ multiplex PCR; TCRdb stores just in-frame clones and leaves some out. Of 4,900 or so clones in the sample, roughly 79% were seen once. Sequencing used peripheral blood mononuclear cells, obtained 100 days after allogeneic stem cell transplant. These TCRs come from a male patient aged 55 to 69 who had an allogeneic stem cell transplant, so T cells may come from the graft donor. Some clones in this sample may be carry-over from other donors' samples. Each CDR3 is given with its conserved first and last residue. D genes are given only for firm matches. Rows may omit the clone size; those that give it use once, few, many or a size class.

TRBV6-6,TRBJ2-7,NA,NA,CASSYSDASSYEQYF,TGTGCCAGCAGTTACTCGGATGCTAGTTCCTACGAGCAGTACTTC
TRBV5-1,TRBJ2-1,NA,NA,CASSPVGVDLYNEQFF,TGCGCCAGCAGCCCGGTAGGAGTTGACCTTTACAATGAGCAGTTCTTC
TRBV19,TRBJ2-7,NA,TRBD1,CASTDRGLEQYF,TGTGCCAGTACCGACAGGGGGCTCGAGCAGTACTTC
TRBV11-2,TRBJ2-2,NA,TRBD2,CASSASGKGAGELFF,TGTGCCAGCAGCGCTAGCGGGAAAGGTGCCGGGGAGCTGTTTTTT
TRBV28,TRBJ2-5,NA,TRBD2,CASSLLASGPRETQYF,TGTGCCAGCAGTTTATTGGCTAGCGGCCCGAGGGAGACCCAGTACTTC
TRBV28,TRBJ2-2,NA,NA,CARTVLARGGFSTGELFF,TGTGCCAGAACCGTTCTAGCCCGCGGCGGGTTTTCCACCGGGGAGCTGTTTTTT
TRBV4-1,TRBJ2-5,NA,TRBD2,CASSHRTDLTSGTQTQYF,TGCGCCAGCAGCCACCGAACCGACTTGACTAGCGGGACGCAGACCCAGTACTTC
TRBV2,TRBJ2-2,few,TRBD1,CASSEISIGTGGYTGELFF,TGTGCCAGCAGTGAAATTTCGATAGGGACAGGGGGCTACACCGGGGAGCTGTTTTTT
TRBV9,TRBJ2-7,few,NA,CASSVGGSYEQYF,TGTGCCAGCAGCGTAGGTGGTTCCTACGAGCAGTACTTC
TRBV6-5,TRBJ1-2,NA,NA,CASSPNPGRGGYTF,TGTGCCAGCAGTCCTAACCCTGGGCGGGGTGGCTACACCTTC
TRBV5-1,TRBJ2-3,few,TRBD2,CATAVGVLAGGADTQYF,TGCGCCACCGCAGTGGGGGTACTAGCGGGAGGCGCAGATACGCAGTATTTT
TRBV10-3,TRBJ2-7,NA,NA,CASRGGSHEQYF,TGTGCCTCTAGGGGAGGCTCCCACGAGCAGTACTTC
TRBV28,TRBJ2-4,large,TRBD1,CASSQTGTGGSRDIQYF,TGTGCCAGCAGTCAAACCGGGACAGGGGGCTCGAGGGACATTCAGTACTTC
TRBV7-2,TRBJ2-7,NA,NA,CASSSRSSYEQYF,TGTGCCAGCAGCTCTAGAAGCTCCTACGAGCAGTACTTC
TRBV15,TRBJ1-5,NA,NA,CATSRTGRSNQPQHF,TGTGCCACCAGCAGGACGGGACGGAGCAATCAGCCCCAGCATTTT
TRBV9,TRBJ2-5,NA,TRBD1,CASSPRNRGRETQYF,TGTGCCAGCAGCCCTCGTAACAGGGGTAGGGAGACCCAGTACTTC
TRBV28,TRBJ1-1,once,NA,CASRLGGLGANTEAFF,TGTGCCAGCAGACTGGGGGGCCTAGGTGCGAACACTGAAGCTTTCTTT
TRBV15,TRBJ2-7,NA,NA,CATSIERGEQYF,TGTGCCACCAGTATCGAAAGGGGCGAGCAGTACTTC
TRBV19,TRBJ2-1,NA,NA,CASSIGLISNEQFF,TGTGCCAGTAGCATCGGACTGATTTCCAATGAGCAGTTCTTC
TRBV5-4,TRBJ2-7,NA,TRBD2,CASSLGLAGVSEQYF,TGTGCCAGCAGCTTGGGACTAGCGGGAGTTAGCGAGCAGTACTTC
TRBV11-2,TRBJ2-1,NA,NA,CASSQSGTVTNEQFF,TGTGCCAGCAGCCAATCCGGGACTGTGACCAATGAGCAGTTCTTC
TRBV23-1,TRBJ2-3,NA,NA,CASSQNTGIQTDTQYF,TGCGCCAGCAGTCAAAACACAGGGATCCAAACAGATACGCAGTATTTT
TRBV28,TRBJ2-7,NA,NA,CASSLQDEQYF,TGTGCCAGCAGTTTACAGGACGAGCAGTACTTC
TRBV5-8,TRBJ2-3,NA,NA,CASSWLGDTQYF,TGTGCCAGCAGCTGGTTGGGGGATACGCAGTATTTT
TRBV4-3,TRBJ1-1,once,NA,CASSLGHSPTFF,TGCGCCAGCAGCCTCGGACATAGTCCCACTTTCTTT
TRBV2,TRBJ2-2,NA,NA,CASKKFANTGELFF,TGTGCCAGCAAGAAATTTGCGAACACCGGGGAGCTGTTTTTT
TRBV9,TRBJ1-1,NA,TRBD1,CASSAGGHTEAFF,TGTGCCAGCAGCGCAGGGGGGCACACTGAAGCTTTCTTT
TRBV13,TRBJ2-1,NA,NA,CASSQDPGRRYNEQFF,TGTGCCAGCAGCCAGGACCCGGGACGACGGTACAATGAGCAGTTCTTC
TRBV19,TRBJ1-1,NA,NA,CASRSGLREAFF,TGTGCCAGTCGAAGTGGCCTGCGTGAAGCTTTCTTT
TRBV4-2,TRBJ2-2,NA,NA,CASSQERTTGELFF,TGTGCCAGCAGCCAAGAAAGGACTACCGGGGAGCTGTTTTTT
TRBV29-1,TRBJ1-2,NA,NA,CSVDGEPAGYTF,TGCAGCGTTGACGGGGAACCCGCTGGCTACACCTTC
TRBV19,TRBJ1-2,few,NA,CATRVGGYGYTF,TGTGCCACCCGTGTGGGGGGGTATGGCTACACCTTC
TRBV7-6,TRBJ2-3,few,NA,CASSAGVDTQYF,TGTGCCAGCAGCGCTGGGGTAGATACGCAGTATTTT
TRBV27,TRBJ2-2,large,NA,CASSSSVGRELFF,TGTGCCAGCAGTTCATCGGTTGGCCGGGAGCTGTTTTTT
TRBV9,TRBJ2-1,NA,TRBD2,CASSVDIAGGPYNEQFF,TGTGCCAGCAGCGTAGACATAGCGGGAGGGCCCTACAATGAGCAGTTCTTC
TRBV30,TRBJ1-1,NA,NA,CAWSVLRIPAFF,TGTGCCTGGAGTGTACTTAGGATTCCAGCTTTCTTT
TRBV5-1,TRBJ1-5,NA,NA,CASSFGHF,TGCGCCAGCAGCTTTGGGCATTTT
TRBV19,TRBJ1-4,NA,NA,CASSIRGTRVGRPGGGGEKLFF,TGTGCCAGTAGTATAAGAGGCACTCGGGTCGGACGTCCCGGGGGAGGAGGTGAAAAACTGTTTTTT
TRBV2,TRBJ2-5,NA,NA,CASKASTETQYF,TGTGCCAGCAAGGCGTCGACGGAGACCCAGTACTTC
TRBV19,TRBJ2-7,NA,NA,CASSMLPGQQYEQYF,TGTGCCAGTAGTATGTTACCCGGACAGCAGTACGAGCAGTACTTC
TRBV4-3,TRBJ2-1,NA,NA,CASSQVSNGGNEQFF,TGCGCCAGCAGCCAAGTATCTAACGGGGGAAATGAGCAGTTCTTC
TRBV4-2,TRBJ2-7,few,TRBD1,CASSQDGTGAYEQYF,TGTGCCAGCAGCCAAGACGGGACAGGGGCCTACGAGCAGTACTTC
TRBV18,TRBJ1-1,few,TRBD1,CASQGAPANTEAFF,TGTGCCAGCCAGGGGGCTCCGGCGAACACTGAAGCTTTCTTT